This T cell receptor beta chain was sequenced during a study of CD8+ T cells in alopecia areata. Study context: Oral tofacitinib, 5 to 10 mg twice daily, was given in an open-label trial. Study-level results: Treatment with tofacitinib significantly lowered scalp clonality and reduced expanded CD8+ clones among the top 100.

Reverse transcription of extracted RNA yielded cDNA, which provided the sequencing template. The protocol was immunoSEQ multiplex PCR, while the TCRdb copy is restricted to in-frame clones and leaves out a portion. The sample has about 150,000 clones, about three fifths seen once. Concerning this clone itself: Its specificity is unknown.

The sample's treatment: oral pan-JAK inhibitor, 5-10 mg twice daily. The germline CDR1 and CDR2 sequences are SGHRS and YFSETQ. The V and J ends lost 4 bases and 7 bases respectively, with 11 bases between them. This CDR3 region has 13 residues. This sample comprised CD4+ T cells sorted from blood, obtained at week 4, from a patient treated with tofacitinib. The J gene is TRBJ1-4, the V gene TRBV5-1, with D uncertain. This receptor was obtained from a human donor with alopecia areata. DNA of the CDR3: TGCGCCAGCAGCGCAGGCATCGGTGAAAAACTGTTTTTT. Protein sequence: CASSAGIGEKLFF.